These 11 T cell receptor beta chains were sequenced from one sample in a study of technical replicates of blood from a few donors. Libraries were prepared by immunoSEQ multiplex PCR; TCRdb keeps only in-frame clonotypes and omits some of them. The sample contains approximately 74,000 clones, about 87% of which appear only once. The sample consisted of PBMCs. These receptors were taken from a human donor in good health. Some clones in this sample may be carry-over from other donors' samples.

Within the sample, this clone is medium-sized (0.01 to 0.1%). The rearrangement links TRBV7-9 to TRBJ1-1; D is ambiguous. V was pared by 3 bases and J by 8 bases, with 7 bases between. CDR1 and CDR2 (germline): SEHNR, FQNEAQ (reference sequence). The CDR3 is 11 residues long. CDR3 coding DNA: TGTGCCAGCAGCTTCGTTGGCGAAGCTTTCTTT. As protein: CASSFVGEAFF.

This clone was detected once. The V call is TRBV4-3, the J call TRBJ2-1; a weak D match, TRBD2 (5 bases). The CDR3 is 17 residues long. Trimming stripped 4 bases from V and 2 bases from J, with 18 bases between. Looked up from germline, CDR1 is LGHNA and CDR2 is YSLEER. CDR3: CASSPQSETIAYNEQFF. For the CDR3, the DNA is TGCGCCAGCAGCCCCCAGTCGGAGACTATAGCCTACAATGAGCAGTTCTTC.

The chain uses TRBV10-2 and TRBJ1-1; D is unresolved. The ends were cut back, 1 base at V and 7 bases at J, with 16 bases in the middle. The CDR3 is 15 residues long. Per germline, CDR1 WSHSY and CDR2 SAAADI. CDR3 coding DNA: TGCGCCAGCAGTGAGTTCCCCTCAGGCTATGGTGAAGCTTTCTTT. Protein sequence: CASSEFPSGYGEAFF.

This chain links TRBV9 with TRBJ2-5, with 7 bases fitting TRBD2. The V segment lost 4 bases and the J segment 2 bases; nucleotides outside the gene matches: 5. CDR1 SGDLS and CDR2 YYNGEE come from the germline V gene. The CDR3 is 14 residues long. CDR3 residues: CASSPGGGQETQYF. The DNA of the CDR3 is TGTGCCAGCAGCCCTGGGGGGGGACAAGAGACCCAGTACTTC.

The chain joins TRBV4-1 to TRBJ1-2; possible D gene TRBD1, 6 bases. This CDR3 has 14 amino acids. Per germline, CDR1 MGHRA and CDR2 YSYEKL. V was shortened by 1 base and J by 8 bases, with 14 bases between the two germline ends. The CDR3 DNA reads TGCGCCAGCAGCCAAGGAGGGGGAGAGAAGGGCTACACCTTC. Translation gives CASSQGGGEKGYTF.

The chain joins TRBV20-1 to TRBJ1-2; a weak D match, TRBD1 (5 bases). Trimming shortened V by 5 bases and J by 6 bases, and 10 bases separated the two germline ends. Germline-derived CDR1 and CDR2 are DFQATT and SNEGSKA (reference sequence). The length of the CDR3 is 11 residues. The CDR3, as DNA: TGCAGTGCTGTAGGACAAGATGGCTACACCTTC. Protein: CSAVGQDGYTF.

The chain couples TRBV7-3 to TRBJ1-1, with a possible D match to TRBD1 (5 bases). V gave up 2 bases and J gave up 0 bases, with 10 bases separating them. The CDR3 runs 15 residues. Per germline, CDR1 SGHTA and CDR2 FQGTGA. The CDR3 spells CASSLLGQMNTEAFF. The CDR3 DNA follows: TGTGCCAGCAGCTTACTAGGACAAATGAACACTGAAGCTTTCTTT.

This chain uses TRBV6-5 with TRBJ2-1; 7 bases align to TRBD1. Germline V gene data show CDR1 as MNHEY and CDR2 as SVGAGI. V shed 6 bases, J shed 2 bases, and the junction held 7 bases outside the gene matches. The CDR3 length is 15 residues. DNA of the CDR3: TGTGCCAGCAGGCCGACAGGGCGCACCTACAATGAGCAGTTCTTC. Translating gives CASRPTGRTYNEQFF.

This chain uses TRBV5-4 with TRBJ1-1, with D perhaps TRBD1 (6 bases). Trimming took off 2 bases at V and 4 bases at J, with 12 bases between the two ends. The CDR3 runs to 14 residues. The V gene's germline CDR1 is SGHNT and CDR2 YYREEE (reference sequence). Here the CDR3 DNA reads TGTGCCAGCAGCTTCGGTCAGGGGATCACTGAAGCTTTCTTT. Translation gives CASSFGQGITEAFF. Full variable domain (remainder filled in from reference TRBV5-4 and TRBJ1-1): ETGVTQSPTHLIKTRGQQVTLRCSSQSGHNTVSWYQQALGQGPQFIFQYYREEENGRGNFPPRFSGLQFPNYSSELNVNALELDDSALYLCASSFGQGITEAFFGQGTRLTVV.

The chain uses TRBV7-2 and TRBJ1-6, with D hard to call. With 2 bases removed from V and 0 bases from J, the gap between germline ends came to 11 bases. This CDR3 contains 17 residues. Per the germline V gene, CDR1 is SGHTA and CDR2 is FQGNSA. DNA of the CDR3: TGTGCCAGCAGCTTACGGCCTAGCACCTCCTATAATTCACCCCTCCACTTT. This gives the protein CASSLRPSTSYNSPLHF.

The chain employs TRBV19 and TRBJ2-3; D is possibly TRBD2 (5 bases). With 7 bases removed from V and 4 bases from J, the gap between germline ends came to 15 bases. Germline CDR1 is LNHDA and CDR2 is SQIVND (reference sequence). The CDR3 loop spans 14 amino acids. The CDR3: CASKGLGSADTQYF. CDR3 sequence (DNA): TGTGCCAGTAAAGGTCTTGGGAGCGCAGATACGCAGTATTTT. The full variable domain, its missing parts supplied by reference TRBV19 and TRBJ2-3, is DGGITQSPKYLFRKEGQNVTLSCEQNLNHDAMYWYRQDPGQGLRLIYYSQIVNDFQKGDIAEGYSVSREKKESFPLTVTSAQKNPTAFYLCASKGLGSADTQYFGPGTRLTVL.